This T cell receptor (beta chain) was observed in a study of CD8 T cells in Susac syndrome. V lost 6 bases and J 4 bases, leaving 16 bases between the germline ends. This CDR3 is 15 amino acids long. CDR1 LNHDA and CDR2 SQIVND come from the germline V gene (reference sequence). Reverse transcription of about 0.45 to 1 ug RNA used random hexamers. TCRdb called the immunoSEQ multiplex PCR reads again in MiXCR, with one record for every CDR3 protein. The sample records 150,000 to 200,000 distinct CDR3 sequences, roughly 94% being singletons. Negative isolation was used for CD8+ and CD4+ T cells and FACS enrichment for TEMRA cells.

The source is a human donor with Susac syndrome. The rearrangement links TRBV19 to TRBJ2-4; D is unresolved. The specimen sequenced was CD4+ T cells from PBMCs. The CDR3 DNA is TGTGCCAGTAGCTCACTTGACTCATATAAAAACATTCAGTACTTC. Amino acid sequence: CASSSLDSYKNIQYF. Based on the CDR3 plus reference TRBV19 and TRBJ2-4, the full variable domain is DGGITQSPKYLFRKEGQNVTLSCEQNLNHDAMYWYRQDPGQGLRLIYYSQIVNDFQKGDIAEGYSVSREKKESFPLTVTSAQKNPTAFYLCASSSLDSYKNIQYFGAGTRLSVL.